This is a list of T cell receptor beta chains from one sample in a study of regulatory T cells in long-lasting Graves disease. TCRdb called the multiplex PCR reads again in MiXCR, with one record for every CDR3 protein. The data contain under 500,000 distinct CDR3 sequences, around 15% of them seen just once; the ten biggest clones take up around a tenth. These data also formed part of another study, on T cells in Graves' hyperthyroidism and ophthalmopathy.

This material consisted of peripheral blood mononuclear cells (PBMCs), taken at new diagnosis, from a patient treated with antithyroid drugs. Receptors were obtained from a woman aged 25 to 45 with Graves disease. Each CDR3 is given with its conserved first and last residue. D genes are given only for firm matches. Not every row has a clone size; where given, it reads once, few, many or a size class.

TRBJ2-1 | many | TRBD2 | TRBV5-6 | TGTGCCAGCAGCTCGGTCCTAGCGGGAGTGGCGAGCTACAATGAGCAGTTCTTC | CASSSVLAGVASYNEQFF
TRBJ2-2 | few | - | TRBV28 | TGTGCCAGCAGTCCCGGATCCGGGGAGCTGTTTTTT | CASSPGSGELFF
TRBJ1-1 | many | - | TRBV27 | TGTGCCAGCAGGCCTACAGCGTTGAACACTGAAGCTTTCTTT | CASRPTALNTEAFF
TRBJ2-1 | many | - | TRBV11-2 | TGTGCCAGCAGCTTTCGCTTAAACTCGAATGAGCAGTTCTTC | CASSFRLNSNEQFF
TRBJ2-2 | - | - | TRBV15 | TGTGCCACCAGCTACACCGGGGAGCTGTTTTTT | CATSYTGELFF
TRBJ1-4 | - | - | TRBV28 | TGTGCCAGCAGTCCGGACAGATTCGAAAAACTGTTTTTT | CASSPDRFEKLFF
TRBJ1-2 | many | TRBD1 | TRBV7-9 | TGTGCCAGCAGCCACGAGGGGGGACAGGTTCCTAACTATGGCTACACCTTC | CASSHEGGQVPNYGYTF
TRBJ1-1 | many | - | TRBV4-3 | TGTGCCAGCTCACGAGGGAGGAACACTGAAGCTTTCTTT | CASSRGRNTEAFF
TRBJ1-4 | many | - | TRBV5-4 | TGTGCCAGCAGCCATGACCTCAATGAAAAACTGTTTTTT | CASSHDLNEKLFF
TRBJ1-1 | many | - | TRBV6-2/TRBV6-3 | TGTGCCAGCAGCCCCGGCACTGAAGCTTTCTTT | CASSPGTEAFF
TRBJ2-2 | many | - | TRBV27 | TGTGCCAGCAGTTTGAGAGGGGCCGGGGAGCTGTTTTTT | CASSLRGAGELFF
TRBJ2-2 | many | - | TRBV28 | TGTGCCAGCAGTTCAAGGGGGAGCGGTAACACCGGGGAGCTGTTTTTT | CASSSRGSGNTGELFF
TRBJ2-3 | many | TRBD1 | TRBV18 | TGTGCCAGCTCCCCAAGACAGGGGAGGTCAGATACGCAGTATTTT | CASSPRQGRSDTQYF
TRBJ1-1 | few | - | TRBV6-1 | TGTGCCAGCGCAGCCCAAAAGGTGGCCACTGAAGCTTTCTTT | CASAAQKVATEAFF
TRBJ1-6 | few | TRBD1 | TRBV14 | TGTGCCAGCAGCCAAGGGACAGGGGACGACTCACCCCTCCACTTT | CASSQGTGDDSPLHF
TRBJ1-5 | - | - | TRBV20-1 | TGCAGTGCAAGAACTAAGACAGTCTATCAGCCCCAGCATTTT | CSARTKTVYQPQHF
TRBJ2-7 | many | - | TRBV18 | TGTGCCAGCTCAGATTACGGAGCGCAAATCTACGAGCAGTACTTC | CASSDYGAQIYEQYF
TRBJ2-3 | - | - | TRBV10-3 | TGTGCCATCAGTGAGGGTGATACGCAGTATTTT | CAISEGDTQYF
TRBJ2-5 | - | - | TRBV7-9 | TGTGCCAGCAGCTCCAGGGGTTTCGGACCAGAGACCCAGTACTTC | CASSSRGFGPETQYF
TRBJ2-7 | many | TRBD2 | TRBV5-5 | TGTGCCAGCAGACCCGGGACTAGCGGGAGTTACGAGCAGTACTTC | CASRPGTSGSYEQYF
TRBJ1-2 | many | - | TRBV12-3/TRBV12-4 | TGTGCCAGCAGTATCGAAGGGACCCAAGCTGGCTACACCTTC | CASSIEGTQAGYTF
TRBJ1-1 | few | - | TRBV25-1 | TGTGCCAGCAGGGGGATGATTGGGATTGGCCTCAACACTGAAGCTTTCTTT | CASRGMIGIGLNTEAFF
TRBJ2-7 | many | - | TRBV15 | TGTGCCACCAGCATAGGACACGAGTACGAGCAGTACTTC | CATSIGHEYEQYF
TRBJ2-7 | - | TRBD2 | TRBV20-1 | TGCAGTGCTCAGAACTGGGAGGGCCTTGGTAGCGGAGGCCCAATATACGAGCAGTACTTC | CSAQNWEGLGSGGPIYEQYF
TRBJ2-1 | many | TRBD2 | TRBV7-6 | TGTGCCAGCAGCTTAGCCCGACTAGCGGGAGGACCGGAGTTTGGTTACAATGAGCAGTTCTTC | CASSLARLAGGPEFGYNEQFF
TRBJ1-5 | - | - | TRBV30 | TGTGCCTGGGGGGAAGGGGGAGGCCAGCCCCAGCATTTT | CAWGEGGGQPQHF
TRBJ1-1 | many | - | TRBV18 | TGTGCCAGCTCAGGAACTCCAAACACTGAAGCTTTCTTT | CASSGTPNTEAFF
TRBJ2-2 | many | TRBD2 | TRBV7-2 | TGTGCCAGCAGCGCGGGACTAGCGGGAGACATTGCGAACACCGGGGAGCTGTTTTTT | CASSAGLAGDIANTGELFF
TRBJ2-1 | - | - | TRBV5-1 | TGCGCCAGCAGCAAGACTGACAGCTCCTACAATGAGCAGTTCTTC | CASSKTDSSYNEQFF